What follows are 11 T cell receptor beta chains derived from one specimen sequenced in a study of beta chain features in type 1 diabetes. TCRB transcripts that were expressed got sequenced, as all of the isolated RNA had been reverse transcribed. Method: immunoSEQ multiplex PCR; TCRdb's copy keeps in-frame clones and lacks some. Of 450,000 to 550,000 clones listed, approximately 28% were seen once; the top ten hold around 0.065%. Sequenced input: naive CD4+ T cells from blood. Source of these receptors: a man younger than 30 in good health.

The V and J genes are TRBV2 and TRBJ2-7, with a tentative D call TRBD1 (5 bases). The ends were cut back, 3 bases at V and 7 bases at J, with 7 bases in the middle. The V gene's germline CDR1 is SNHLY and CDR2 FYNNEI. The CDR3 consists of 11 residues. The CDR3 sequence: CASSEPGEQYF. DNA of the CDR3: TGTGCCAGCAGTGAGCCAGGGGAGCAGTACTTC.

The chain links TRBV10-3 to TRBJ2-5, with D possibly matching TRBD1 (6 bases). CDR1 and CDR2 from the germline V gene are ENHRY and SYGVKD. This CDR3 has 14 amino acids. Trimming cost V 0 bases and J 1 base, with 6 bases left between them. CDR3 coding DNA: TGTGCCATCAGTGAGTCACAGGGCCAAGAGACCCAGTACTTC. This codes for CAISESQGQETQYF.

The chain has TRBV7-9 and TRBJ2-2, with 8 bases matching TRBD1. The length of the CDR3 is 16 residues. Losses at the gene ends were 4 bases for V and 1 base for J; bases not matched to a gene: 5. CDR1 SEHNR and CDR2 FQNEAQ come from the germline V gene (reference sequence). The CDR3 loop reads CASSSPGTGNTGELFF. The CDR3 bases are TGTGCCAGCAGCTCGCCCGGGACAGGGAACACCGGGGAGCTGTTTTTT.

In this sample, this clone turned up a few times. The chain joins TRBV29-1 to TRBJ2-7; D not certain. The CDR3 is 12 amino acids. Germline CDR1 is SQVTM and CDR2 is ANQGSEA. Trimming removed 4 bases at V and 7 bases at J, with 14 bases between. The CDR3 here is CSVGLIYGEQYF. The CDR3 DNA sequence: TGCAGCGTTGGACTGATCTACGGGGAGCAGTACTTC.

This sequence joins TRBV28 and TRBJ2-2; possibly TRBD2 for D (5 bases). Germline V lookup: CDR1 MDHEN, CDR2 SYDVKM. This CDR3 comprises 12 residues. With 8 bases removed from V and 1 base from J, the gap between germline ends came to 5 bases. The CDR3 here is CASGRNTGELFF. The CDR3 nucleotides read TGTGCCAGCGGGAGGAACACCGGGGAGCTGTTTTTT.

V is TRBV30 and J is TRBJ2-1; 8 bases are a match to TRBD2. Trimming took 0 bases from V and 4 from J; bases not matched to a gene: 5. CDR3 length: 15 residues. Germline loops: CDR1 GTSNPN, CDR2 SVGIG (reference sequence). This CDR3 is CAWSVLSGGYNEQFF. CDR3 bases: TGTGCCTGGAGTGTACTGAGCGGGGGTTACAATGAGCAGTTCTTC.

This clone has just a few counts. The chain is built from TRBV5-1 and TRBJ2-1, with D possibly matching TRBD2 (6 bases). This CDR3 has 14 residues. The V end was cut by 6 bases, the J end by 4 bases, with 14 bases between. Germline CDR1 is SGHRS and CDR2 is YFSETQ. The CDR3 sequence: CASTFSGTYNEQFF. As DNA, the CDR3 is TGCGCCAGCACCTTTTCCGGGACTTACAATGAGCAGTTCTTC.

The V gene is TRBV2, the J gene TRBJ2-7; TRBD2 matches at 11 bases. The length of the CDR3 is 14 residues. CDR1 is SNHLY and CDR2 is FYNNEI in the germline V gene. With 3 bases clipped from V and 9 bases from J, the junction kept 7 bases outside the gene matches. CDR3 region: CASSDILAGGVQYF. The CDR3 bases are TGTGCCAGCAGTGATATTTTAGCGGGAGGGGTGCAGTACTTC.

This rearrangement joins TRBV5-4 to TRBJ2-3; 7 bases line up with TRBD1. Looked up from germline, CDR1 is SGHNT and CDR2 is YYREEE (reference sequence). This CDR3 has 15 amino acids. Trimming at V came to 4 bases and at J to 2 bases, leaving 7 bases not matched to a gene. The CDR3 DNA follows: TGTGCCAGCAGCAAGGGACAGACCAACACAGATACGCAGTATTTT. Translating it yields CASSKGQTNTDTQYF. The full variable domain, in which reference TRBV5-4 and TRBJ2-3 provide the parts outside the CDR3, is ETGVTQSPTHLIKTRGQQVTLRCSSQSGHNTVSWYQQALGQGPQFIFQYYREEENGRGNFPPRFSGLQFPNYSSELNVNALELDDSALYLCASSKGQTNTDTQYFGPGTRLTVL.

In its sample, this clone was seen a few times. This chain uses TRBV9 with TRBJ2-6; D is perhaps TRBD1 (5 bases). Looked up from germline, CDR1 is SGDLS and CDR2 is YYNGEE. The V gene lost 0 bases and the J gene lost 4 bases, with 8 bases spanning the gap. The CDR3 is 15 residues long. CDR3 nucleotide sequence: TGTGCCAGCAGCGTAGAAGGGGCCGGGGCCAACGTCCTGACTTTC. As protein: CASSVEGAGANVLTF.

The chain uses TRBV30 and TRBJ1-4; TRBD1 matches at 7 bases. Germline loops: CDR1 GTSNPN, CDR2 SVGIG (reference sequence). The CDR3 length is 15 residues. The J segment lost 5 bases and the V segment lost 0 bases, leaving 6 bases of the junction unmatched. For the CDR3, the DNA is TGTGCCTGGAGTGTATCGACAGGGCTGAATGAAAAACTGTTTTTT. This gives the protein CAWSVSTGLNEKLFF.